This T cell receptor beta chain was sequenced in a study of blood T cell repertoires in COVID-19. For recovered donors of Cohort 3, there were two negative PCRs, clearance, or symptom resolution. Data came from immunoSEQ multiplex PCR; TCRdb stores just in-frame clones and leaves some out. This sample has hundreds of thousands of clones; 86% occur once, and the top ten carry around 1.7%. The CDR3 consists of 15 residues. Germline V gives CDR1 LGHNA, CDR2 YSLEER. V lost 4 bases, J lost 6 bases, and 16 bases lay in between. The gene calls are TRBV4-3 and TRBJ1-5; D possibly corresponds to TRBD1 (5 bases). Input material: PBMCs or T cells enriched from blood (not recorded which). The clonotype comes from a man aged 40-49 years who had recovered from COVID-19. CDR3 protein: CASSPTTGGGQPQHF. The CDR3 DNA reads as TGCGCCAGCAGCCCGACCACGGGGGGAGGTCAGCCCCAGCATTTT.